The following is a T cell receptor beta chain sequence with its context. Its antigen is unidentified. Using its own MiXCR run on the reads, TCRdb lists one record per CDR3 protein. The table has around 900,000 distinct CDR3 sequences, roughly 30% seen once. The source of the sample is a study of T cell repertoires in cytomegalovirus infection. For the study at large: Recently identified HLA-C-restricted CMV epitopes were among the peptides used. Carrying CMV and the relevant HLA type showed in public TCR beta signatures.

Whole-study findings and limits: What dominated the ex vivo response were HLA-C-restricted CMV-specific TCR beta clonotypes. Based on cumulative public TCR beta family frequency, carriers of CMV plus the relevant HLA were identified.

Germline assignment: CDR1 MNHNS and CDR2 SASEGT. The CDR3 is 16 amino acids. The V gene lost 8 bases and the J gene lost 1 base, with 20 bases spanning the gap. The TCR was taken from a human donor in good health (CMV status not recorded). Some clones in this sample may be carry-over from other donors' samples. This specimen consisted of cultured CD8+ T cells from PBMCs, obtained from culture after CMV antigen stimulation. This chain connects TRBV6-1 to TRBJ1-1; perhaps TRBD1 as D (6 bases). CDR3 DNA: TGTGCCAGCTTCGGGGGAGGGGGAGACTGGAACACTGAAGCTTTCTTT. It encodes CASFGGGGDWNTEAFF.